The T cell receptor (beta chain) described here comes from a study of OX40 agonist ivuxolimab in advanced cancers. The CDR3 has 15 amino acids. V shed 3 bases and J shed 2 bases, with 14 bases lying between them. Germline loops: CDR1 SGHNT, CDR2 YYREEE (reference sequence). Assay: immunoSEQ multiplex PCR; the TCRdb copy retains only in-frame clones and omits some. The table has roughly 17,000 clones, around 88% seen once. The sample in question was CD4+ or CD8+ T cells sorted from blood, obtained in a trial of the OX40 agonist ivuxolimab. This sequence was found in an adult with an advanced solid tumor such as melanoma, head and neck, liver or kidney cancer. J is TRBJ2-5 and V is TRBV5-4, with D unresolved. The CDR3 loop is CASSSPGQRQETQYF. Written as DNA, the CDR3 is TGTGCCAGCAGCTCCCCGGGCCAGAGGCAAGAGACCCAGTACTTC.